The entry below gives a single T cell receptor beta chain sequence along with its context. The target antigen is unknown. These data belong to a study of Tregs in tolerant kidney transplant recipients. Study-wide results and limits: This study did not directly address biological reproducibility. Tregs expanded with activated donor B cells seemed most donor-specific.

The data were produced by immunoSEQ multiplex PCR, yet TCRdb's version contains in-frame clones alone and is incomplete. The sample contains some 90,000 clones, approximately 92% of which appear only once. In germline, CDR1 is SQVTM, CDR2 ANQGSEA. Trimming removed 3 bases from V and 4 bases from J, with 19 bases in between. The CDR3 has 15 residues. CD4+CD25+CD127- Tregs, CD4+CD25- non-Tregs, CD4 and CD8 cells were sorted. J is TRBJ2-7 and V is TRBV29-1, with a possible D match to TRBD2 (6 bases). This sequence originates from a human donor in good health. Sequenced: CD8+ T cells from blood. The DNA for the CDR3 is TGCAGCGTTGAGGGGGGACCCAGAGATCCGTACGAGCAGTACTTC. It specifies CSVEGGPRDPYEQYF.